Shown below are 17 T cell receptor beta chains from a single sample sequenced in a study of Tregs in tolerant kidney transplant recipients. This table comes from immunoSEQ multiplex PCR, and its TCRdb copy is limited to in-frame clones, with some not included. This table has roughly 49,000 clones, 91% appearing once. Sequenced material: Tregs from blood. These receptors came from a human donor in good health.

As DNA, the CDR3 is TGTGCCAGCAGCGTAGGAAGCAATCAGCCCCAGCATTTT. As protein: CASSVGSNQPQHF. The chain joins TRBV9 to TRBJ1-5; D ambiguous. This CDR3 contains 13 residues. Germline V gives CDR1 SGDLS, CDR2 YYNGEE. The germline V and J ends were trimmed by 0 bases and 1 base, with 2 bases remaining between them.

This clone appeared once. The chain recombines TRBV5-4 with TRBJ2-5; TRBD2 matches at 10 bases. The end of the DNA is better explained by TRBJ2-7, so the J call may be wrong. The CDR3 covers 15 residues. Germline V gene sequence: CDR1 SGHNT, CDR2 YYREEE (reference sequence). The CDR3 protein is CASSLAGGGSYEQYF. The CDR3 DNA reads as TGTGCCAGCAGCTTAGCGGGAGGGGGATCCTACGAGCAGTACTTC.

V usage is TRBV18 and J usage is TRBJ1-2; 8 bases align to TRBD1. In germline, CDR1 is KGHSH, CDR2 LQKENI. The J segment lost 6 bases and the V segment lost 4 bases, leaving 4 bases of the junction unmatched. The CDR3 has 13 amino acids. The CDR3 spells CASSRPTGDGYTF. The CDR3 DNA sequence: TGTGCCAGCTCACGCCCGACAGGGGATGGCTACACCTTC. The complete variable domain, with remaining parts taken from reference TRBV18 and TRBJ1-2, reads NAGVMQNPRHLVRRRGQEARLRCSPMKGHSHVYWYRQLPEEGLKFMVYLQKENIIDESGMPKERFSAEFPKEGPSILRIQQVVRGDSAAYFCASSRPTGDGYTFGSGTRLTVV.

The rearrangement uses TRBV6-6 and TRBJ1-5; TRBD1 might be the D (5 bases). Trimming left V 5 bases short and J 9 bases short, with 14 bases between. The CDR3 consists of 13 residues. The germline gives CDR1 MNHNY, CDR2 SVGAGI (reference sequence). This CDR3 reads CASSVGARLPQHF. CDR3 sequence (DNA): TGTGCCAGCAGTGTTGGGGCGCGATTGCCCCAGCATTTT.

This rearrangement joins TRBV6-5 to TRBJ2-3; 7 bases match TRBD2. Germline CDR1 reads MNHEY; CDR2 reads SVGAGI. The CDR3 totals 15 residues. The V segment lost 2 bases and the J segment 0 bases; nucleotides outside the gene matches: 2. The CDR3 protein is CASSYAGVSTDTQYF. The CDR3 bases are TGTGCCAGCAGTTACGCGGGGGTGAGCACAGATACGCAGTATTTT.

This chain uses TRBV5-6 with TRBJ2-1; D is perhaps TRBD2 (7 bases). V lost 3 bases to trimming and J lost 2 bases, with 9 bases between them. CDR3 length: 14 residues. CDR1 and CDR2 from the germline V gene are SGHDT and YYEEEE. The chain's CDR3 is CASSWGGPYNEQFF. CDR3 nucleotide sequence: TGTGCCAGCAGCTGGGGGGGCCCCTACAATGAGCAGTTCTTC.

This clone has just a few counts. This chain uses TRBV11-3 with TRBJ2-1; 16 bases align to TRBD2. Per germline, CDR1 SGHNT and CDR2 YENEEA. Trimming at V came to 3 bases and at J to 16 bases, leaving 21 bases not matched to a gene. This CDR3 has 19 residues. The CDR3 loop reads CASSFRRWGPGLAGGPVFF. The CDR3, as DNA: TGTGCCAGCAGCTTCAGAAGATGGGGACCGGGACTAGCGGGGGGGCCAGTATTCTTC. Complete variable domain (other parts from reference TRBV11-3 and TRBJ2-1): EAGVVQSPRYKIIEKKQPVAFWCNPISGHNTLYWYLQNLGQGPELLIRYENEEAVDDSQLPKDRFSAERLKGVDSTLKIQPAELGDSAVYLCASSFRRWGPGLAGGPVFFGPGTRLTVL.

The gene calls are TRBV30 and TRBJ2-7; possible D gene TRBD1, 5 bases. Germline V lookup: CDR1 GTSNPN, CDR2 SVGIG (reference sequence). Trimming took off 0 bases at V and 7 bases at J, with 16 bases between the two ends. The CDR3 spans 14 residues. CDR3 protein: CAWSVVRALGEQYF. CDR3 in DNA: TGTGCCTGGAGTGTAGTCAGGGCACTCGGGGAGCAGTACTTC.

The genes are TRBV19 and TRBJ1-2, with TRBD1 identical over 11 bases. Germline V gene sequence: CDR1 LNHDA, CDR2 SQIVND (reference sequence). The length of the CDR3 is 15 residues. V dropped 9 bases and J dropped 3; count of bases not matched to a gene: 9. CDR3 bases: TGTGCCAGCATTGGACAGGGGGCGCCGGACTATGGCTACACCTTC. This encodes CASIGQGAPDYGYTF.

The rearrangement joins TRBV30 to TRBJ2-7; D is perhaps TRBD1 (6 bases). Germline loops: CDR1 GTSNPN, CDR2 SVGIG (reference sequence). This CDR3 has 13 residues. Trimming pared 2 bases from V and 6 bases from J, leaving 14 bases between. This chain's CDR3 is CAWSPRRGFEQYF. The CDR3 DNA reads as TGTGCCTGGAGTCCACGCAGGGGATTCGAGCAGTACTTC.

The gene calls are TRBV4-2 and TRBJ1-1; TRBD1 matches at 9 bases. The germline gives CDR1 LGHNA, CDR2 YNFKEQ. The CDR3 is made up of 15 amino acids. V was clipped by 6 bases and J by 5 bases; unmatched bases: 10. CDR3 DNA: TGTGCCAGCAGACAGGCCGGGACAGGGTGGACTGAAGCTTTCTTT. Translation gives CASRQAGTGWTEAFF.

J is TRBJ2-1 and V is TRBV5-1; 10 positions agree with TRBD2. Trimming cost V 0 bases and J 8 bases; bases outside gene matches: 5. The germline V gene encodes CDR1 SGHRS and CDR2 YFSETQ. CDR3 length equals 15 residues. This chain's CDR3 is CASSLAAGGPHEQFF. The CDR3 DNA reads TGCGCCAGCAGCTTGGCAGCGGGAGGGCCCCATGAGCAGTTCTTC.

J is TRBJ2-6 and V is TRBV8-2. TRBV8-2 is annotated as a pseudogene. This CDR3 spans 17 amino acids. CDR3 coding DNA: TGTGGCAAACGGGCGAAGATAACACAAAGTCGGGCCAACGTCCTGACTTTC. This gives the protein CGKRAKITQSRANVLTF.

J is TRBJ1-5 and V is TRBV30, with 7 bases that match TRBD1. CDR1 is GTSNPN, CDR2 SVGIG, per germline (reference sequence). The CDR3 spans 15 residues. Unmatched junction bases numbered 6, after V lost 1 base and J lost 3 bases. Here the CDR3 DNA reads TGTGCCTGGAGTGCGGCCGGGACAGTCAATCAGCCCCAGCATTTT. Protein sequence: CAWSAAGTVNQPQHF.

V gene TRBV11-2 combines with J gene TRBJ2-7; 9 bases match TRBD1. The germline V gene has CDR1 SGHAT and CDR2 FQNNGV. V trimming: 5 bases; J trimming: 3 bases; junction bases outside the gene matches: 17. This CDR3 has 18 amino acids. The DNA for the CDR3 is TGTGCCAGCAGCACCCGAGGAGGTTGGGGACAGGGAGGCTACGAGCAGTACTTC. It encodes CASSTRGGWGQGGYEQYF.

This sequence joins TRBV5-6 and TRBJ1-5; TRBD1 agrees at 9 bases. Unmatched junction bases numbered 15, after V lost 4 bases and J lost 7 bases. Looked up from germline, CDR1 is SGHDT and CDR2 is YYEEEE. This CDR3 is 17 amino acids long. CDR3 amino acids: CASSPAWDRDNGQPQHF. The CDR3 DNA is TGTGCCAGCAGCCCCGCCTGGGACAGGGATAATGGACAGCCCCAGCATTTT.

CDR3 in amino acids: CASSQYENTEAFF. CDR3 nucleotides: TGTGCCAGCTCGCAATACGAGAACACTGAAGCTTTCTTT. The V call is TRBV18, the J call TRBJ1-1; D is ambiguous. Trimming pared 6 bases from V and 1 base from J, leaving 9 bases between. This CDR3 has 13 amino acids. Germline assignment: CDR1 KGHSH and CDR2 LQKENI. Filled out from reference TRBV18 and TRBJ1-1, the complete variable domain reads NAGVMQNPRHLVRRRGQEARLRCSPMKGHSHVYWYRQLPEEGLKFMVYLQKENIIDESGMPKERFSAEFPKEGPSILRIQQVVRGDSAAYFCASSQYENTEAFFGQGTRLTVV.